One and the same sample provided the 13 T cell receptor beta chains below, sequenced in a study of blood T cell repertoires in COVID-19. The method was immunoSEQ multiplex PCR; TCRdb's version includes in-frame clones alone and lacks a portion of them. The repertoire holds around 230,000 clones, more than 65% seen once, with about 2% in the top ten. Source material: peripheral blood. The receptors derive from a man in his forties or fifties who had recovered from COVID-19.

The chain has TRBV12-5 and TRBJ2-3; 10 nucleotides align to TRBD2. Germline V CDR1 and CDR2: LGHNT, FRNRAP. This CDR3 comprises 16 residues. The V and J ends lost 5 bases and 6 bases, in that order; junction bases with no gene match: 11. CDR3 nucleotides: TGTGCTAGTGGTCCCGGCAGTAGCGGGGGGAAGGATACGCAGTATTTT. Its protein is CASGPGSSGGKDTQYF. Looking up the rest from reference TRBV12-5 and TRBJ2-3 gives the full variable domain: DARVTQTPRHKVTEMGQEVTMRCQPILGHNTVFWYRQTMMQGLELLAYFRNRAPLDDSGMPKDRFSAEMPDATLATLKIQPSEPRDSAVYFCASGPGSSGGKDTQYFGPGTRLTVL.

This clone has a single count. V gene TRBV15 combines with J gene TRBJ2-3; 9 bases line up with TRBD2. This CDR3 contains 16 residues. Trimming at V came to 0 bases and at J to 4 bases, leaving 5 bases not matched to a gene. Germline CDR1 reads LNHNV; CDR2 reads YYDKDF (reference sequence). The CDR3 DNA follows: TGTGCCACCAGCAGAGATGGGGCGGGGGGGTCAGATACGCAGTATTTT. Its protein is CATSRDGAGGSDTQYF.

The sample holds one count of this clone. The chain couples TRBV28 to TRBJ1-5; TRBD1 agrees at 8 bases. This CDR3 contains 16 residues. In germline, CDR1 is MDHEN, CDR2 SYDVKM. V shed 5 bases and J 2 bases; nucleotides not matched to a gene: 8. The chain's CDR3 is CASSRRTGLRNQPQHF. The CDR3 nucleotides read TGTGCCAGCAGTCGAAGGACAGGGCTCCGCAATCAGCCCCAGCATTTT.

The J gene is TRBJ2-7, the V gene TRBV2; TRBD1 is a possible D gene (5 bases). Trimming stripped 0 bases from V and 1 base from J, with 13 bases between. The CDR3 totals 16 residues. The V gene's germline CDR1 is SNHLY and CDR2 FYNNEI. CDR3 nucleotide sequence: TGTGCCAGCAGTGAAGCAGACAGCCGCGCGTCCTACGAGCAGTACTTC. It specifies CASSEADSRASYEQYF.

In this sample, this clone turned up once. The chain is built from TRBV5-6 and TRBJ1-2, with D perhaps TRBD1 (6 bases). Germline V gene data show CDR1 as SGHDT and CDR2 as YYEEEE. Between the trimmed V and J ends, which lost 3 bases and 7 bases, there was a span of 13 bases. The CDR3 has 13 amino acids. Here the CDR3 reads CASSWGIRGGYTF. CDR3 nucleotide sequence: TGTGCCAGCAGCTGGGGGATCAGGGGTGGCTACACCTTC.

The chain joins TRBV6-6 to TRBJ2-5, with TRBD1 identical over 10 bases. The V segment lost 5 bases and the J segment 3 bases; nucleotides outside the gene matches: 12. The CDR3 runs to 17 residues. Germline assignment: CDR1 MNHNY and CDR2 SVGAGI (reference sequence). CDR3 DNA: TGTGCCAGCAGTCCATTCCAAAATGGACAGGGGGAAGAGACCCAGTACTTC. This codes for CASSPFQNGQGEETQYF.

V is TRBV13 and J is TRBJ2-1; D unclear. V lost 4 bases, J lost 8 bases, and 9 bases lay in between. CDR3 length equals 12 residues. CDR1 and CDR2 (germline): PRHDT, FYEKMQ (reference sequence). This chain's CDR3 is CASSSIGDEQFF. DNA of the CDR3: TGTGCCAGCAGCTCCATAGGAGATGAGCAGTTCTTC.

Remarks on this clone: The sample contains more than one DNA sequence encoding this CDR3. V and J are TRBV30 and TRBJ1-3; TRBD1 might be the D (6 bases). The CDR3 runs 14 residues. V dropped 2 bases and J dropped 0 bases, with 8 bases sitting between them. From germline, CDR1 is GTSNPN and CDR2 SVGIG (reference sequence). CDR3: CAWSRGGSGNTIYF. In nucleotides, the CDR3 is TGTGCCTGGAGTAGAGGGGGCTCTGGAAACACCATATATTTT.

The chain recombines TRBV5-1 with TRBJ2-3, with D possibly being TRBD1 (6 bases). This CDR3 has 13 residues. V was pared by 6 bases and J by 0 bases, with 8 bases between. The germline V gene has CDR1 SGHRS and CDR2 YFSETQ. CDR3 DNA: TGCGCCAGCAACGGACAGAGCACAGATACGCAGTATTTT. Its protein product is CASNGQSTDTQYF. The full variable domain, rest sourced from reference TRBV5-1 and TRBJ2-3, is KAGVTQTPRYLIKTRGQQVTLSCSPISGHRSVSWYQQTPGQGLQFLFEYFSETQRNKGNFPGRFSGRQFSNSRSEMNVSTLELGDSALYLCASNGQSTDTQYFGPGTRLTVL.

J is TRBJ2-3 and V is TRBV11-2; D call uncertain. The ends were cut back, 0 bases at V and 2 bases at J, with 6 bases in the middle. The CDR3 loop spans 14 amino acids. The germline CDR1 and CDR2 sequences are SGHAT and FQNNGV. CDR3 nucleotide sequence: TGTGCCAGCAGCTTAGATATATACACAGATACGCAGTATTTT. Amino acid sequence: CASSLDIYTDTQYF. Supplemented by reference TRBV11-2 and TRBJ2-3, the full variable domain reads EAGVAQSPRYKIIEKRQSVAFWCNPISGHATLYWYQQILGQGPKLLIQFQNNGVVDDSQLPKDRFSAERLKGVDSTLKIQPAKLEDSAVYLCASSLDIYTDTQYFGPGTRLTVL.

The V call is TRBV7-2, the J call TRBJ2-1; D unresolved. Germline CDR1 and CDR2: SGHTA and FQGNSA. The ends were cut back, 0 bases at V and 4 bases at J, with 7 bases in the middle. CDR3 length equals 14 residues. The CDR3 is CASSLASWYNEQFF. The DNA for the CDR3 is TGTGCCAGCAGCTTAGCTAGCTGGTACAATGAGCAGTTCTTC. Combining the CDR3 with reference TRBV7-2 and TRBJ2-1 gives the whole variable domain GAGVSQSPSNKVTEKGKDVELRCDPISGHTALYWYRQSLGQGLEFLIYFQGNSAPDKSGLPSDRFSAERTGGSVSTLTIQRTQQEDSAVYLCASSLASWYNEQFFGPGTRLTVL.

With respect to this clone: At one of its ends the junction is not consistent with the germline gene, which may arise from a read error. The chain couples TRBV11-2 to TRBJ1-2; tentatively, D is TRBD1 (5 bases). Germline loops: CDR1 SGHAT, CDR2 FQNNGV. The CDR3 consists of 15 residues. This CDR3 is CASSSSRDTPYRYTF. In DNA, the CDR3 is TGTGCCAGCAGCTCTTCCAGGGATACCCCCTATCGCTACACCTTC.

The V gene is TRBV7-9, the J gene TRBJ1-6; D remains unclear. The CDR3 is 14 residues long. The ends were cut back, 1 base at V and 9 bases at J, with 10 bases in the middle. Germline values: CDR1 SEHNR, CDR2 FQNEAQ (reference sequence). The CDR3 reads CASSLESSGSPLHF. DNA of the CDR3: TGTGCCAGCAGCTTAGAGTCTTCGGGTTCACCCCTCCACTTT.